This T cell receptor (beta chain) was identified in a study of blood T cell repertoires in COVID-19. In the study overall: Italy, Spain and the United States were the sources of the convalescent and acute COVID-19 samples. PBMCs, B-cell-depleted T cells, or T cells were the source of the cDNA or gDNA that made up the material.

The assay was immunoSEQ multiplex PCR, and TCRdb's table has in-frame clones only and misses some. Of about 130,000 clones listed, less than 90% are singletons. The CDR3 sequence is 15 residues long. CDR1 and CDR2 from the germline V gene are SGHTS and YDEGEE. Trimming pared 5 bases from V and 3 bases from J, leaving 14 bases between. Sequencing was done on a sample of PBMCs or T cells enriched from blood (not recorded which). The TCR originated in a woman aged 45-65 years who had recovered from COVID-19. The chain employs TRBV5-8 and TRBJ1-4; D perhaps matches TRBD1 (5 bases). The CDR3 DNA sequence: TGTGCCAGCAGGCCCAGGGTTCTGTCTAATGAAAAACTGTTTTTT. It is translated as CASRPRVLSNEKLFF.